This T cell receptor (beta chain) is from a study of T cells in Graves' hyperthyroidism and ophthalmopathy. General study findings and limits: Within blood appeared most thyroid clonotypes that had expanded above 0.001.

For the diagnoses, clinical symptoms, serum thyroxine and TRAb, thyroid ultrasound and orbital computed tomography were used. PBMCs came from 10 ml fresh peripheral blood. The CDR3 consists of 12 residues. V was clipped by 3 bases and J by 14 bases, with 14 bases between them. Germline CDR1 reads SNHLY; CDR2 reads FYNNEI. Using RNA transcripts as the source, TCR beta CDR3 regions were amplified. First-round RT-PCR targeting the TCR CDR3 was performed with the HTBI primer set. TCRdb independently ran MiXCR on the multiplex PCR reads; one entry per CDR3 protein. This table has about 180,000 distinct CDR3 sequences, approximately 17% appearing once. Ten or more counts support this clonotype. Its antigen is not identified.

The sequencing input was blood. The chain carries TRBV2 and TRBJ1-5; possible D gene TRBD1, 5 bases. This TCR was sampled from a woman between 50 and 59 years old with Graves' hyperthyroidism. CDR3 bases: TGTGCCAGCAGTGAGGGGGGACCCTATGAGCATTTT. Its protein is CASSEGGPYEHF.